This TCR beta chain was recorded in a study of blood T cell repertoires in COVID-19. Study at large: The samples span acute and convalescent COVID-19 from the United States, Italy and Spain.

Trimming pared 4 bases from V and 3 bases from J, leaving 15 bases between. CDR1 is KGHDR and CDR2 is SFDVKD in the germline V gene. This CDR3 comprises 16 residues. Produced via immunoSEQ multiplex PCR; TCRdb's table is partial and in-frame only. The profile shows 200,000 to 300,000 clones, 91% of them singletons. The V and J genes are TRBV24-1 and TRBJ2-1, with a weak D call TRBD2 (5 bases). This TCR derives from a young adult with COVID-19, enrolled during active disease. Sequenced input: peripheral blood. The CDR3 sequence is CATSDLQAAHYNEQFF. The CDR3 bases are TGTGCCACCAGTGACCTACAAGCGGCCCACTACAATGAGCAGTTCTTC.